One and the same sample provided the 31 T cell receptor beta chains below, sequenced in a study of T cells in Graves' hyperthyroidism and ophthalmopathy. TCR beta CDR3 regions were amplified from RNA. The primer set for the first-round RT-PCR of the TCR CDR3 was HTBI. TCRdb called the multiplex PCR reads again in MiXCR, with one record for every CDR3 protein. Of around 300,000 distinct CDR3 sequences in the sample, roughly 14% were seen once. The sequenced material came from blood. These receptors were obtained from a woman aged 25 to 39 with Graves' hyperthyroidism that later progressed to Graves' ophthalmopathy.

This clonotype occurred many times. The V and J genes are TRBV6-1 and TRBJ1-3; 7 bases are a match to TRBD1. The CDR3 runs to 15 residues. Germline loops: CDR1 MNHNS, CDR2 SASEGT. V lost 7 bases to trimming and J lost 2 bases; unmatched junction nucleotides: 8. The CDR3 DNA follows: TGTGCCAGCACCCGACAGGGAGAAGCTGGAAACACCATATATTTT. Amino acids: CASTRQGEAGNTIYF.

As concerns this clonotype: One end of the junction fails to match germline, which may point to a read error. J is TRBJ2-2 and V is TRBV11-1; D is perhaps TRBD1 or TRBD2 (5 bases each). CDR3 length: 17 amino acids. From germline, CDR1 is SGHAT and CDR2 FQDESV (reference sequence). The CDR3 region has the DNA TGCGCCAGTAGGCATAAGGGACCAGTGTTATGGACCGGGGAGCTGTTTTTT. It translates to CASRHKGPVLWTGELFF.

This sequence joins TRBV6-1 and TRBJ2-2; tentative D call: TRBD1 (5 bases). Deletions cut 6 bases from V and 4 bases from J, with 9 bases between. The CDR3 sequence is 13 residues long. Germline values: CDR1 MNHNS, CDR2 SASEGT. The CDR3 sequence: CASSQTVTGELFF. In DNA, the CDR3 is TGTGCCAGCAGCCAGACAGTCACCGGGGAGCTGTTTTTT.

This clonotype occurred many times. The chain carries TRBV11-2 and TRBJ2-2; TRBD2 aligns across 7 bases. J was trimmed by 3 bases and V by 2 bases; bases with no gene match: 12. This CDR3 has 18 amino acids. Germline V gene data show CDR1 as SGHAT and CDR2 as FQNNGV. DNA of the CDR3: TGTGCCAGCAGCTTACGTCTCTCACGCGGGAGTGACACCGGGGAGCTGTTTTTT. Translating gives CASSLRLSRGSDTGELFF.

This clonotype was counted ten times or more. The chain joins TRBV9 to TRBJ1-1, with D possibly TRBD1 on 5 matching bases. This CDR3 is 13 amino acids long. CDR1 and CDR2 (germline): SGDLS, YYNGEE. Trimming took 0 bases from V and 6 from J, leaving 9 bases between them. This CDR3 reads CASSVVGTSEAFF. The CDR3, as DNA: TGTGCCAGCAGCGTAGTGGGGACCTCTGAAGCTTTCTTT. The full variable domain, with the rest looked up from reference TRBV9 and TRBJ1-1, is DSGVTQTPKHLITATGQRVTLRCSPRSGDLSVYWYQQSLDQGLQFLIQYYNGEERAKGNILERFSAQQFPDLHSELNLSSLELGDSALYFCASSVVGTSEAFFGQGTRLTVV.

J is TRBJ2-2 and V is TRBV19, with 12 positions matching TRBD2. Germline V CDR1 and CDR2: LNHDA, SQIVND (reference sequence). The CDR3 runs to 19 residues. V lost 0 bases to trimming and J lost 2 bases; unmatched junction nucleotides: 7. In DNA, the CDR3 is TGTGCCAGTAGTATAGAAATTGTGGGACTAGCGGGTAACACCGGGGAGCTGTTTTTT. It specifies CASSIEIVGLAGNTGELFF.

This chain uses TRBV20-1 with TRBJ1-6; a possible D gene is TRBD1 (5 bases). CDR1 is DFQATT and CDR2 is SNEGSKA in the germline V gene (reference sequence). V lost 0 bases, J lost 5 bases, and 11 bases lay in between. The CDR3 spans 15 residues. In nucleotides, the CDR3 is TGCAGTGCTAGAGAGGGGGGTTCTAATAATTCACCCCTCCACTTT. It specifies CSAREGGSNNSPLHF.

The chain couples TRBV7-9 to TRBJ2-7, with 10 bases lining up with TRBD1. The CDR3 contains 15 residues. From germline, CDR1 is SEHNR and CDR2 FQNEAQ (reference sequence). V trimming: 5 bases; J trimming: 4 bases; junction bases outside the gene matches: 8. Here the CDR3 reads CASSPPRTGGYEQYF. Here the CDR3 DNA reads TGTGCCAGCAGCCCCCCGAGGACAGGGGGGTACGAGCAGTACTTC.

This clonotype came up many times. The chain couples TRBV13 to TRBJ2-7; D may be TRBD2 (7 bases). CDR1 and CDR2 from the germline V gene are PRHDT and FYEKMQ (reference sequence). V dropped 0 bases and J dropped 4 bases, with 13 bases sitting between them. CDR3 size: 15 residues. The CDR3: CASSLGQRGQYEQYF. DNA of the CDR3: TGTGCCAGCAGCTTAGGCCAGCGGGGACAATACGAGCAGTACTTC.

This clonotype was observed many times. The genes are TRBV7-2 and TRBJ2-5; possibly TRBD1 or TRBD2 for D (6 bases each). V was cut by 2 bases and J by 4 bases, with 23 bases left in between. CDR3 length: 18 residues. Germline-derived CDR1 and CDR2 are SGHTA and FQGNSA. This CDR3 reads CASSLHPVEEGRGETQYF. The CDR3 DNA reads TGTGCCAGCAGCTTACACCCGGTAGAGGAGGGCAGGGGAGAGACCCAGTACTTC.

This clonotype was seen repeatedly, ten times or more. The chain is built from TRBV10-3 and TRBJ2-3; D is perhaps TRBD1 (6 bases). CDR1 ENHRY and CDR2 SYGVKD come from the germline V gene. Deletions cut 3 bases from V and 4 bases from J, with 20 bases between. The CDR3 contains 17 residues. The CDR3: CAISDSVRTGSPDTQYF. CDR3 nucleotides: TGTGCCATCAGTGATTCAGTCCGAACAGGGTCCCCAGATACGCAGTATTTT.

This clonotype has at least ten counts. This chain joins TRBV28 and TRBJ2-2; D could derive from TRBD1 or TRBD2 (5 bases each). Germline-derived CDR1 and CDR2 are MDHEN and SYDVKM. The CDR3 is 14 amino acids. Trimming stripped 11 bases from V and 1 base from J, with 14 bases between. CDR3 DNA sequence: TGTGCCTCGGGACCACCTTGGAACACCGGGGAGCTGTTTTTT. Translated: CASGPPWNTGELFF.

This clonotype came up many times. The chain links TRBV27 to TRBJ2-3; no definite D call. V was clipped by 10 bases and J by 7 bases, with 12 bases between them. Germline CDR1 MNHEY, CDR2 SMNVEV (reference sequence). This CDR3 has 11 residues. The CDR3 DNA reads as TGTGCCACTCTGTCCGGCAATACGCAGTATTTT. It is translated as CATLSGNTQYF.

The table lists this clonotype with many counts. This chain uses TRBV28 with TRBJ1-1; TRBD1 aligns across 9 bases. The CDR3 is made up of 15 amino acids. The trim removed 4 bases at V and 6 bases at J, leaving 9 bases unmatched. Germline-derived CDR1 and CDR2 are MDHEN and SYDVKM. In DNA, the CDR3 is TGTGCCAGCAGTTCAGGGGGACAGGGATCGTCTGAAGCTTTCTTT. Amino acid sequence: CASSSGGQGSSEAFF. The full variable domain, rest sourced from reference TRBV28 and TRBJ1-1, is DVKVTQSSRYLVKRTGEKVFLECVQDMDHENMFWYRQDPGLGLRLIYFSYDVKMKEKGDIPEGYSVSREKKERFSLILESASTNQTSMYLCASSSGGQGSSEAFFGQGTRLTVV.

This clonotype occurred a few times. One base away lies a much larger clone, so this may be a sequencing read error. V and J are TRBV7-9 and TRBJ2-5; D could derive from TRBD1 or TRBD2 (9 bases each). The germline V gene encodes CDR1 SEHNR and CDR2 FQNEAQ (reference sequence). CDR3 length: 19 residues. The CDR3 region has the DNA TGTACCAGCAGTCCTAGGACAGGGGAAGTAGCGGGAGCTGGAGAGACCCAGTACTTC. Protein product: CTSSPRTGEVAGAGETQYF. Full variable domain (missing parts from reference TRBV7-9 and TRBJ2-5): DTGVSQNPRHKITKRGQNVTFRCDPISEHNRLYWYRQTLGQGPEFLTYFQNEAQLEKSRLLSDRFSAERPKGSFSTLEIQRTEQGDSAMYLCTSSPRTGEVAGAGETQYFGPGTRLLVL.

At least ten counts were recorded for this clonotype. The chain recombines TRBV20-1 with TRBJ2-1, with a possible D match to TRBD1 (6 bases). The CDR3 is made up of 15 amino acids. V shed 6 bases and J shed 5 bases, with 20 bases lying between them. Germline-derived CDR1 and CDR2 are DFQATT and SNEGSKA (reference sequence). The chain's CDR3 is CSAFLGAIYNNEQFF. The CDR3 DNA reads TGCAGTGCATTTTTGGGGGCTATCTACAACAATGAGCAGTTCTTC.

This clonotype was seen repeatedly, ten times or more. This chain links TRBV7-2 with TRBJ2-7; 10 nucleotides line up with TRBD2. The CDR3 covers 15 residues. The V segment lost 6 bases and the J segment 5 bases; nucleotides outside the gene matches: 10. CDR1 is SGHTA, CDR2 FQGNSA, per germline. CDR3 residues: CASSLVPLAGDEQYF. The DNA for the CDR3 is TGTGCCAGCAGTCTAGTCCCTCTAGCGGGAGACGAGCAGTACTTC. Based on the CDR3 plus reference TRBV7-2 and TRBJ2-7, the full variable domain is GAGVSQSPSNKVTEKGKDVELRCDPISGHTALYWYRQSLGQGLEFLIYFQGNSAPDKSGLPSDRFSAERTGGSVSTLTIQRTQQEDSAVYLCASSLVPLAGDEQYFGPGTRLTVT.

The chain is built from TRBV11-2 and TRBJ1-2, with D uncertain. The V and J ends lost 1 base and 6 bases respectively, with 6 bases between them. From germline, CDR1 is SGHAT and CDR2 FQNNGV. This CDR3 comprises 12 residues. CDR3 region: CASSLGQDGYTF. Written as DNA, the CDR3 is TGTGCCAGCAGCTTAGGACAAGATGGCTACACCTTC.

The chain uses TRBV6-1 and TRBJ2-7; perhaps TRBD1 as D (5 bases). The CDR3 has 11 residues. V shed 6 bases and J shed 9 bases, with 12 bases lying between them. Germline values: CDR1 MNHNS, CDR2 SASEGT. The CDR3 loop reads CASRAGSGQYF. Written as DNA, the CDR3 is TGTGCCAGCAGGGCAGGGTCCGGGCAGTACTTC.

The table lists this clonotype with many counts. The chain joins TRBV28 to TRBJ2-7, with TRBD2 identical over 8 bases. The length of the CDR3 is 14 residues. Germline V gene sequence: CDR1 MDHEN, CDR2 SYDVKM. The V and J ends lost 8 bases and 3 bases, in that order; junction bases with no gene match: 9. The CDR3 reads CASLQAGALYEQYF. CDR3 DNA sequence: TGTGCCAGCCTTCAAGCGGGGGCCCTCTACGAGCAGTACTTC.

This clonotype was seen ten or more times. The V and J genes are TRBV28 and TRBJ1-3; 8 nucleotides match TRBD1. The junction had 8 bases not matched to a gene; V was cut back by 4 bases and J by 3 bases. CDR1 is MDHEN, CDR2 SYDVKM, per germline. The CDR3 has 16 residues. The CDR3 DNA follows: TGTGCCAGCAGTTCCTGGCAGGGGGCTAGTGGAAACACCATATATTTT. Translation gives CASSSWQGASGNTIYF.

For this clonotype: This clone may be a read error of a much larger clone one base away. This chain's CDR3 is CASSETGHSYEQYF. For the CDR3, the DNA is TGTGCCAGCAGTGAAACTGGCCACAGCTACGAGCAGTACTTC. The chain recombines TRBV2 with TRBJ2-7; no definite D call. The germline V gene encodes CDR1 SNHLY and CDR2 FYNNEI. The ends were cut back, 2 bases at V and 3 bases at J, with 11 bases in the middle. The CDR3 contains 14 residues.

This clonotype has at least ten counts. J is TRBJ2-7 and V is TRBV12-3 or TRBV12-4; D gene ambiguous. The length of the CDR3 is 14 residues. V lost 7 bases and J lost 6, with 19 bases in between. CDR3 bases: TGTGCCAGCACACCGAGCGTGAGAGGCGGCGAGCAGTACTTC. It yields the protein CASTPSVRGGEQYF.

This chain joins TRBV19 and TRBJ2-1; D remains unclear. Germline CDR1 reads LNHDA; CDR2 reads SQIVND (reference sequence). The ends were cut back, 0 bases at V and 0 bases at J, with 6 bases in the middle. The CDR3 spans 15 residues. This CDR3 reads CASSIEISSYNEQFF. In nucleotides, the CDR3 is TGTGCCAGTAGTATAGAAATCAGCTCCTACAATGAGCAGTTCTTC. Filled out from reference TRBV19 and TRBJ2-1, the complete variable domain reads DGGITQSPKYLFRKEGQNVTLSCEQNLNHDAMYWYRQDPGQGLRLIYYSQIVNDFQKGDIAEGYSVSREKKESFPLTVTSAQKNPTAFYLCASSIEISSYNEQFFGPGTRLTVL.

This clonotype was counted ten times or more. The chain recombines TRBV12-3 or TRBV12-4 with TRBJ1-2, with D possibly TRBD1 on 6 matching bases. Trimming shortened V by 5 bases and J by 8 bases, and 15 bases separated the two germline ends. This CDR3 spans 13 amino acids. The CDR3 spells CASSADRFYGYTF. The CDR3 coding sequence is TGTGCCAGCAGTGCCGACAGGTTTTACGGCTACACCTTC.

The chain carries TRBV6-4 and TRBJ2-2; D is uncertain. Matching the DNA end better, TRBJ1-1 makes the J call doubtful. The CDR3 sequence is 10 residues long. CDR1 and CDR2 (germline): MRHNA, SNTAGT. CDR3 region: CASSDSGAFF. In nucleotides, the CDR3 is TGTGCCAGCAGTGACTCGGGAGCTTTCTTT.

This clonotype was detected ten times or more. This chain uses TRBV27 with TRBJ1-1, with 10 bases lining up with TRBD1. Germline V gene data show CDR1 as MNHEY and CDR2 as SMNVEV (reference sequence). V dropped 8 bases and J dropped 4; count of bases not matched to a gene: 19. The CDR3 totals 18 residues. CDR3 sequence: CASGYPSGTGVTFTEAFF. Here the CDR3 DNA reads TGTGCCAGCGGTTACCCGTCCGGGACAGGGGTTACCTTCACTGAAGCTTTCTTT.

The gene calls are TRBV10-3 and TRBJ1-2, with D possibly matching TRBD1 (5 bases). CDR3 length: 14 amino acids. Trimming took off 4 bases at V and 1 base at J, with 10 bases between the two ends. The germline V gene has CDR1 ENHRY and CDR2 SYGVKD. For the CDR3, the DNA is TGTGCCATCAGTGGGGGGTCGGGTAACTATGGCTACACCTTC. Amino acid sequence: CAISGGSGNYGYTF.

At least ten counts were recorded for this clonotype. The V gene is TRBV12-3 or TRBV12-4, the J gene TRBJ2-7; D possibly corresponds to TRBD1 (5 bases). This CDR3 region has 15 residues. Trimming took off 1 base at V and 2 bases at J, with 12 bases between the two ends. CDR3 DNA sequence: TGTGCCAGCAGTTTAGAAAACCAGGGTACCTACGAGCAGTACTTC. Its protein product is CASSLENQGTYEQYF.

This rearrangement joins TRBV11-2 to TRBJ2-3, with a possible D match to TRBD1 (5 bases). Germline-derived CDR1 and CDR2 are SGHAT and FQNNGV. The CDR3 is made up of 15 amino acids. V gave up 2 bases and J gave up 2 bases, with 11 bases separating them. In nucleotides, the CDR3 is TGTGCCAGCAGCTTAAGGCAGGGCTTCACAGATACGCAGTATTTT. This encodes CASSLRQGFTDTQYF. Supplemented by reference TRBV11-2 and TRBJ2-3, the full variable domain reads EAGVAQSPRYKIIEKRQSVAFWCNPISGHATLYWYQQILGQGPKLLIQFQNNGVVDDSQLPKDRFSAERLKGVDSTLKIQPAKLEDSAVYLCASSLRQGFTDTQYFGPGTRLTVL.

The V gene is TRBV9, the J gene TRBJ2-3, with TRBD2 matching over 10 bases. The junction had 3 bases not matched to a gene; V was cut back by 3 bases and J by 2 bases. This CDR3 spans 15 amino acids. Germline-derived CDR1 and CDR2 are SGDLS and YYNGEE. The CDR3 DNA is TGTGCCAGCAGCGGGGGACTAGCGTTCACAGATACGCAGTATTTT. Translating gives CASSGGLAFTDTQYF.